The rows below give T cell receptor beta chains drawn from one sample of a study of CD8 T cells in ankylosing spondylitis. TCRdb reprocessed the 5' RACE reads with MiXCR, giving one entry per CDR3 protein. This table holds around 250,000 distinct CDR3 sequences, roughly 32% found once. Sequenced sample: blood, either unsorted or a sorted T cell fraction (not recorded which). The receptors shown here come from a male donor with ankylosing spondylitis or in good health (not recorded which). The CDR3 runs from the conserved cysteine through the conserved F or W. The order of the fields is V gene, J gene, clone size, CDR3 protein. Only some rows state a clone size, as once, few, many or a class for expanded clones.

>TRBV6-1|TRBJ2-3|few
CASRHGTSGVPDTQYF
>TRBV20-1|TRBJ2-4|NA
CSMREAGVAKNIQYF
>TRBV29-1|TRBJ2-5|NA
CSVDGGVPETQYF
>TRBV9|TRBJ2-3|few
CASSVVTGSTDTQYF
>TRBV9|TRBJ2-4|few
CASSVFPGGKNIQYF
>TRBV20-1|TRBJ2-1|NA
CSARGVTGHNEQFF
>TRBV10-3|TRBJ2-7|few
CAISDEVERVGTYEQYF
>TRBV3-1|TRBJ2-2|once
CASSQGQGGELFF
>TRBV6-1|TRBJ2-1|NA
CASSPLRDRANREPNEQFF
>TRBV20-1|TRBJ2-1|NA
CSAGGRPGLAGEDEQFF
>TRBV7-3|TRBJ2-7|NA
CASSQTGGAGEQYF
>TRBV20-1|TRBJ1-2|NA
CSADDRAGGYTF
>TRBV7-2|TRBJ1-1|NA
CASSLGQGRAFF
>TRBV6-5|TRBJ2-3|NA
CASSYSDVLTDTQYF
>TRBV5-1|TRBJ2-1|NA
CASSPRDAYNEQFF
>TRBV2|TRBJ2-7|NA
CASNYNRGLYEQYF
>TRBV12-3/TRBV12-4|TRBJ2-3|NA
CASSFVGGITDTQYF
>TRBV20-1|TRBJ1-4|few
CSARDTATNTEKLFF
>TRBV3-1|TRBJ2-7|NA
CASSDEGGGEQYF
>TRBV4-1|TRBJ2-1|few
CASSQDNEQFF
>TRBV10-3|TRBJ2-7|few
CAISERPGQGNLLSYEQYF
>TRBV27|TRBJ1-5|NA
CASIHRGGNQPQHF
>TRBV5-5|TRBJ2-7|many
CASSFGTGIYEQYF
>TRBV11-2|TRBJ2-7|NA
CASSREVAREQYF
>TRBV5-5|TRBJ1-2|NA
CASSLPADSGYGYTF
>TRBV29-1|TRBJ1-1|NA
CSVESGYTEAFF
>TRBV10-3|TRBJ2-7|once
CAIGGTSGGSYEQYF
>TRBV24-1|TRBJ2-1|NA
CATSDFGSGGFNEQFF
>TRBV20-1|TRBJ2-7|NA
CSALSPGQGAEQYF
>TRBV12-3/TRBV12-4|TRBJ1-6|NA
CASSPGGPRDSPLHF
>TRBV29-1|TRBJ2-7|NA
CSVGKRGVAMGEQYF
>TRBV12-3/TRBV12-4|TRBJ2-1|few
CATSPGGAAYNEQFF
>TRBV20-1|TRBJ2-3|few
CCASLVGVATKDTQYF
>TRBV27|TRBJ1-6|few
CASSHDRAPNSPLHF
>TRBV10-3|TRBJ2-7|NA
CAISDPAAAYEQYF
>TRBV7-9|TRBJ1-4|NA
CASSLAPWGYQEKLFF
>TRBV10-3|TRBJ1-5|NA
CAISAGWEQPQHF
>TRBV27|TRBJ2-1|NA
CASSLLPMYNEQFF
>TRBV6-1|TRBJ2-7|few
CASSGGSSYEQYF
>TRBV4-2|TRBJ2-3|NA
CASSQVGGRTDTQYF
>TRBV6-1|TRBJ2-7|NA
CASSENTASYEQYF
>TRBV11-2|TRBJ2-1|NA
CASSLGTGGQFF
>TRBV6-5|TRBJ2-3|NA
CASSYSSKPDTQYF
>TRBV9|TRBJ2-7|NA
CASSPRDRTSYEQYF
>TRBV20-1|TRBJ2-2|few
CSAARTSGGAGELFF
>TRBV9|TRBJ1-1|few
CASSPVLGTEAFF
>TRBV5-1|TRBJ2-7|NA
CASSAAGQGRDEQYF
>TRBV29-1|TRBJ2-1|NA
CSVEDLGITTLKFF
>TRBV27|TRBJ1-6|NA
CASSLKGRLGSPLHF
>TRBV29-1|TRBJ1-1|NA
CSVEDPGGTKPGTEAFF
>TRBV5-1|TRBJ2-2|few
CASSLQLSGELFF
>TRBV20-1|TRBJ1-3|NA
CSARGGEGGNTIYF
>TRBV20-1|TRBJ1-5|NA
CGAGGNQPQHF